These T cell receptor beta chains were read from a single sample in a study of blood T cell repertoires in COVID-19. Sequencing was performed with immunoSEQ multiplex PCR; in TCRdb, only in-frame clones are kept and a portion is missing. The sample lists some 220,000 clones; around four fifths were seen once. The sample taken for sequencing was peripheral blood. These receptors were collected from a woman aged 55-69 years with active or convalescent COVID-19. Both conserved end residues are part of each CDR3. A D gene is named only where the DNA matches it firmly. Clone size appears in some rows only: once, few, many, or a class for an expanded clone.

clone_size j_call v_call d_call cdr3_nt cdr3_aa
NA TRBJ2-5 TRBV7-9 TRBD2 TGTGCCAGCAGCTTAAGCGGGAGGGGGAAGACCCAGTACTTC CASSLSGRGKTQYF
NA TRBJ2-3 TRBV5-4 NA TGTGCCAGCAGCCCCGGCACTACGACAGATACGCAGTATTTT CASSPGTTTDTQYF
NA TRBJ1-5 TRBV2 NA TGTGCCAGCAGCTCTACAGGGTTCGATCAGCCCCAGCATTTT CASSSTGFDQPQHF
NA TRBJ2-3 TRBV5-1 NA TGCGCCAGCAGCCCGCAGGGAGATACGCAGTATTTT CASSPQGDTQYF
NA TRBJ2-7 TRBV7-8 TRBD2 TGTGCCAGCAGCTTACAGACTAGCGGGCAGAGCTACGAGCAGTACTTC CASSLQTSGQSYEQYF
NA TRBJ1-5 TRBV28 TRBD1 TGTGCCAGCAGTCCGTCAGGACAGGGGAGCAATCAGCCCCAGCATTTT CASSPSGQGSNQPQHF
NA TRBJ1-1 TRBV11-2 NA TGTGCCAGCAGCTTAGATCGGAGGGTGGGGGCTTTCTTT CASSLDRRVGAFF
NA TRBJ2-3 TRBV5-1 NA TGCGCCAGCAGGCCCCAGGGAAGCACAGATACGCAGTATTTT CASRPQGSTDTQYF
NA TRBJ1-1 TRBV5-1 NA TGCGCCAGCAGCTTGGAAACAGGGAACACTGAAGCTTTCTTT CASSLETGNTEAFF
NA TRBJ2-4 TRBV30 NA TGTGCCTGGAGCAGACTGAACGGAGCCAAAAACATTCAGTACTTC CAWSRLNGAKNIQYF
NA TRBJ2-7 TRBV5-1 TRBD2 TGCGCCAGCAGCTTGGCCTACGCGGGAGGGAAATACGAGCAGTACTTC CASSLAYAGGKYEQYF
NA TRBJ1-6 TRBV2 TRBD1 TGTGCCAGCAGCCCGGGACAGGGGGACAATTCACCCCTCCACTTT CASSPGQGDNSPLHF
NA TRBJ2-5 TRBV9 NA TGTGCCAGCAGCGCCACGGACAGTCAAGAGACCCAGTACTTC CASSATDSQETQYF
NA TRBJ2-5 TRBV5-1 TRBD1 TGCGCCAGCGGGCCCGGACAGGTCCAAGAGACCCAGTACTTC CASGPGQVQETQYF
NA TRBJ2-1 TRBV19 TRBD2 TGTGCCAGTAGTAGAGCGGGAGGGTCTTACAATGAGCAGTTCTTC CASSRAGGSYNEQFF
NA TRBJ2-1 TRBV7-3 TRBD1 TGTGCCAGCAGCTCGACAGGGGATTACAATGAGCAGTTCTTC CASSSTGDYNEQFF
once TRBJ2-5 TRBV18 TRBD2 TGTGCCAGCTCACCTAGCGGGAGAAAAGAGACCCAGTACTTC CASSPSGRKETQYF
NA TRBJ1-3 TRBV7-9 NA TGTGCCAGCAGCTTAGGGGCCTCTGGAAACACCATATATTTT CASSLGASGNTIYF
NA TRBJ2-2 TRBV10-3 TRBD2 TGTGCCATCAGTGATTCGGATTTGTCTCGGGCGCTAGCGGGTCTCTCCGGGGAGCTGTTTTTT CAISDSDLSRALAGLSGELFF
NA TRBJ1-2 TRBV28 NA TGTGCCAGCAGTTTAGAAACGGGGGTTGGTGGCTACACCTTC CASSLETGVGGYTF
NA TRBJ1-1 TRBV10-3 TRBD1 TGTGCCATCAGTGGGACAGGTACCATGAACACTGAAGCTTTCTTT CAISGTGTMNTEAFF
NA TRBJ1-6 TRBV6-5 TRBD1 TGTGCCAGCAGGCGACAGGGGAACAATTCACCCCTCCACTTT CASRRQGNNSPLHF
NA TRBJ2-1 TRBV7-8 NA TGTGCCAGCAGCGGAACGACAAGTAATGAGCAGTTCTTC CASSGTTSNEQFF
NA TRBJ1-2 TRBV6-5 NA TGTGCCAGTGGAGACTCGGGGATCGGTTTCGGCTACACCTTC CASGDSGIGFGYTF
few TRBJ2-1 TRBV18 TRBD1 TGTGCCAGCTCACCACCGACAGGGGAAACCTACAATGAGCAGTTCTTC CASSPPTGETYNEQFF
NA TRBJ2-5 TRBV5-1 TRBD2 TGCGCCAGCAGCTTGGTGCCAGCGGGGGACCAAGAGACCCAGTACTTC CASSLVPAGDQETQYF
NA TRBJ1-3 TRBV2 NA TGTGCCAGCAGTGTTAGGAGGGCAGCCAGTGGCGGAAACACCATATATTTT CASSVRRAASGGNTIYF
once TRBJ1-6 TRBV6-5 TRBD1 TGTGCCAGCCGGGACAGTTATTCACCCCTCCACTTT CASRDSYSPLHF
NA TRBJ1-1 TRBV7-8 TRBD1 TGTGCCAGCAGCTTAGCGCTCGCCGGGACAGGGGGCTTGAACACTGAAGCTTTCTTT CASSLALAGTGGLNTEAFF
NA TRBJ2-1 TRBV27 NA TGTGCCAGCAGTTTATCCGGCGGGCACTCCTACAATGAGCAGTTCTTC CASSLSGGHSYNEQFF
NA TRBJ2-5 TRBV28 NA TGTGCCAGCAGTTTAGGCCTGTTAGAGACCCAGTACTTC CASSLGLLETQYF
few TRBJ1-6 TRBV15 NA TGTGCCACCAGCAGAGAAGGTCGGGGGGAATCACCCCTCCACTTT CATSREGRGESPLHF
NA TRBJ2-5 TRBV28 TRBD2 TGTGCCAGCAGAAAAGCGGGAGAGTCAGAGACCCAGTACTTC CASRKAGESETQYF
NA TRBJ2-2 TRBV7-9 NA TGTGCCAGCAGCTTGCAGGGGGGTTTCGCCGGGGAGCTGTTTTTT CASSLQGGFAGELFF
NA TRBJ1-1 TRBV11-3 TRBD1 TGTGCCAGCAGCCCTTCCGGGACAGGGGCCGTGAACACTGAAGCTTTCTTT CASSPSGTGAVNTEAFF
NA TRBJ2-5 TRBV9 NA TGTGCCAGCAGTTCCGCCTTCGTCGGGACCCAGTACTTC CASSSAFVGTQYF
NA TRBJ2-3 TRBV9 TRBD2 TGTGCCAGCAGCGCGCAGACTAGCCCAGATACGCAGTATTTT CASSAQTSPDTQYF
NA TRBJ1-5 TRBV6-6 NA TGTGCCAGCAGTTACCCCAATAGCAATCAGCCCCAGCATTTT CASSYPNSNQPQHF
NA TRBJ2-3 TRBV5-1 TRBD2 TGCGCCAGCAGCCTGGACCCCGGGACTAGCGGCCAGGGGAGGCAGTATTTT CASSLDPGTSGQGRQYF
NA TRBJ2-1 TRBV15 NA TGTGCCACCAGCAGAGATCTCGCGGGAAGGGCTGTCTTC CATSRDLAGRAVF
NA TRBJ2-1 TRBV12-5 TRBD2 TGTGCTAGTGGTTGGTCCAACGGGGGGGGGCAGCCCCATGAGCAGTTCTTC CASGWSNGGGQPHEQFF
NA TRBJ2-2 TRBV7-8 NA TGTGCCAGCAGCCGAGGCGGGGCGAACACCGGGGAGCTGTTTTTT CASSRGGANTGELFF
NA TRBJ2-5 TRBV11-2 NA TGTGCCAGCAGCTCTCAGCGGGAGACCCAGTACTTC CASSSQRETQYF
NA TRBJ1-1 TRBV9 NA TGTGCCAGCAGCTTCGGGACACTCCCGGATGGCACTGAAGCTTTCTTT CASSFGTLPDGTEAFF
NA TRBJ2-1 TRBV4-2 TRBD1 TGTGCCAGCAGCCAAGAATTAGGACAGGGGAATGAGCAGTTCTTC CASSQELGQGNEQFF
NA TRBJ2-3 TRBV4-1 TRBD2 TGCGCCAGCAGCCAAGAATCCCGCGCGGGGGTGGATACGCAGTATTTT CASSQESRAGVDTQYF
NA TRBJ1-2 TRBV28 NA TGTGCCAGCAGTTATCTTTTGGGCTACACCTTC CASSYLLGYTF